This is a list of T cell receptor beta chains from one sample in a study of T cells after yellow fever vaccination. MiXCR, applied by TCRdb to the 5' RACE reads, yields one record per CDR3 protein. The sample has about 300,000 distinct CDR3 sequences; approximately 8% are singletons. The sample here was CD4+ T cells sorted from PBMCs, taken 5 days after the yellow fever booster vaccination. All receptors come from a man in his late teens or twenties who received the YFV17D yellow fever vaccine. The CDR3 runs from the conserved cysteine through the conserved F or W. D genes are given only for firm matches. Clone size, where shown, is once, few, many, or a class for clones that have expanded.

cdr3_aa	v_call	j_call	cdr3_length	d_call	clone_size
CASSLSGGHSNEQFF	TRBV7-6	TRBJ2-1	15	TRBD1	.
CASIRPTPSGNTIYF	TRBV23-1	TRBJ1-3	15	.	few
CASSSRTDTQYF	TRBV5-1	TRBJ2-3	12	.	many
CASRKLLAGGHNEQFF	TRBV6-5	TRBJ2-1	16	TRBD2	.
CASSLAGGIQPQHF	TRBV5-5	TRBJ1-5	14	TRBD1	few
CASRRRTGWTDEQYF	TRBV12-3/TRBV12-4	TRBJ2-7	15	TRBD1	few
CASSLGFHTEAFF	TRBV7-2	TRBJ1-1	13	.	.
CASSSGTGYDGYGYTF	TRBV5-1	TRBJ1-2	16	TRBD1	many
CSATHRQDNQPQHF	TRBV20-1	TRBJ1-5	14	.	.
CASSLGASGNTIYF	TRBV12-3/TRBV12-4	TRBJ1-3	14	.	few
CAISRDSEAFF	TRBV10-3	TRBJ1-1	11	TRBD1	.
CASSLNPGDGYTF	TRBV7-2	TRBJ1-2	13	.	few
CASSSGTLGGYTF	TRBV5-1	TRBJ1-2	13	.	many
CASSQARWGHLTDTQYF	TRBV4-1	TRBJ2-3	17	.	.
CASSFSLYEQYF	TRBV7-9	TRBJ2-7	12	.	few
CSVYRAGETQYF	TRBV29-1	TRBJ2-5	12	.	.
CASRWDGTGELFF	TRBV19	TRBJ2-2	13	.	few
CASSQFGSGGQETQYF	TRBV4-1	TRBJ2-5	16	TRBD2	many
CASSLRLAGTTQYF	TRBV28	TRBJ2-3	14	TRBD2	few
CASSSVVGGSQPQHF	TRBV7-8	TRBJ1-5	15	.	many
CSARETGRDYGYTF	TRBV20-1	TRBJ1-2	14	.	few
CAIKEIRGQAAAFF	TRBV10-3	TRBJ1-1	14	TRBD1	many
CASSQKREIYSNQPQHF	TRBV23-1	TRBJ1-5	17	.	many
CATSGGKESTDTQYF	TRBV24-1	TRBJ2-3	15	.	few
CASIRTSSTDTQYF	TRBV7-2	TRBJ2-3	14	TRBD2	many
CASSAKDRGYGYTF	TRBV12-3/TRBV12-4	TRBJ1-2	14	TRBD1	few
CASSLGGWTEAFF	TRBV27	TRBJ1-1	13	.	.
CASSPARRLDTQYF	TRBV7-2	TRBJ2-3	14	.	few
CATKGAGSQETQYF	TRBV24-1	TRBJ2-5	14	TRBD1	few
CASSSGWDIQYF	TRBV28	TRBJ2-4	12	.	.
CASSSTGLGNQPQHF	TRBV5-6	TRBJ1-5	15	.	few
CASTLLEGSDTQYF	TRBV7-8	TRBJ2-3	14	.	.
CASSLTGETEAFF	TRBV5-1	TRBJ1-1	13	.	many
CASSREGASNQPQHF	TRBV19	TRBJ1-5	15	TRBD1	few
CASSAPPPSYGYTF	TRBV5-4	TRBJ1-2	14	.	few